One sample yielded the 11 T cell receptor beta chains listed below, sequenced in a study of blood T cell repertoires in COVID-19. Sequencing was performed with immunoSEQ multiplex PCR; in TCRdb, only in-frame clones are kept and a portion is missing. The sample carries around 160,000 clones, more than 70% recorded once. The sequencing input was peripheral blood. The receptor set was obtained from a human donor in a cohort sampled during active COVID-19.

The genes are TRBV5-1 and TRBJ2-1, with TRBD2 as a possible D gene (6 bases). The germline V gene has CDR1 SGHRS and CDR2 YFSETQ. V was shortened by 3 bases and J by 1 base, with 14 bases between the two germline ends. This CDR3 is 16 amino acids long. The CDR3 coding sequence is TGCGCCAGCAGCTCCGGTGTCGGGGGTTCCTACAATGAGCAGTTCTTC. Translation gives CASSSGVGGSYNEQFF.

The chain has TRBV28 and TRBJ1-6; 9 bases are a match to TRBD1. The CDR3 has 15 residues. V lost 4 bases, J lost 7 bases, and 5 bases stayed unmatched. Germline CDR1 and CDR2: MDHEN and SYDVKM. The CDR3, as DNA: TGTGCCAGCAGTTCCGGACAGGGGTTAAATTCACCCCTCCACTTT. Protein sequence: CASSSGQGLNSPLHF.

This CDR3 is CASSPGTGAKSNYGYTF. The CDR3 coding sequence is TGTGCCAGCAGCCCCGGGACAGGGGCGAAGAGTAACTATGGCTACACCTTC. The V call is TRBV7-2, the J call TRBJ1-2, with TRBD1 matching 10 bases. The V and J ends lost 5 bases and 1 base, in that order; junction bases with no gene match: 10. This CDR3 spans 17 amino acids. CDR1 SGHTA and CDR2 FQGNSA come from the germline V gene.

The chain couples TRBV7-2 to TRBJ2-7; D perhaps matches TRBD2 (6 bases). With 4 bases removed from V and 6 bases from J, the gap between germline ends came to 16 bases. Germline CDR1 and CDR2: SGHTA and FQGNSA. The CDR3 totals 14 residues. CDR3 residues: CASSSPRDFAEQYF. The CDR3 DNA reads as TGTGCCAGCAGCTCGCCCCGGGACTTCGCCGAGCAGTACTTC.

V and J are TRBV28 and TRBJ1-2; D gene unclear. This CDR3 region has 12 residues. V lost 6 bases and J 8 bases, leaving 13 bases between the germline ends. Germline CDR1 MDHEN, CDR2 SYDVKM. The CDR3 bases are TGTGCCAGCAGGCCTGGGTCGGGGGGCTACACCTTC. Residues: CASRPGSGGYTF.

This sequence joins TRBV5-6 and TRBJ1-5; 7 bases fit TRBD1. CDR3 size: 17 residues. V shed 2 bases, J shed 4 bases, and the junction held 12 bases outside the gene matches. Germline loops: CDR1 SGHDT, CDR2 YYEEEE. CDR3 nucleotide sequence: TGTGCCAGCAGCTTCTCGGGGTTGGACAGGAAAAATCAGCCCCAGCATTTT. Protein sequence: CASSFSGLDRKNQPQHF.

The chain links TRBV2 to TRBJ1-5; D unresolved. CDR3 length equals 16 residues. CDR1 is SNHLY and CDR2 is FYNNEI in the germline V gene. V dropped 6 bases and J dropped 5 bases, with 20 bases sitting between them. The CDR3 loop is CASSAGQSRVHQPQHF. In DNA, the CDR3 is TGTGCCAGCAGCGCGGGCCAGTCGAGGGTCCATCAGCCCCAGCATTTT.

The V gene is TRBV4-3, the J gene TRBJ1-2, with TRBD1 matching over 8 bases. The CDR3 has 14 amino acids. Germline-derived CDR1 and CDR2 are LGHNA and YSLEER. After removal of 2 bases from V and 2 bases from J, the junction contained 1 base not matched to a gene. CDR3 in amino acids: CASSQTGGNYGYTF. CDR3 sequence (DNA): TGCGCCAGCAGCCAAACAGGGGGGAACTATGGCTACACCTTC.

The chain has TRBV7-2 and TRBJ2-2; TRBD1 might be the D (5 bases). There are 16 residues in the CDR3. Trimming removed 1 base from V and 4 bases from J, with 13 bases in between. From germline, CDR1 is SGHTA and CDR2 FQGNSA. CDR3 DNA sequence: TGTGCCAGCAGCTTAGGGGGAATAAGGGGCACCGGGGAGCTGTTTTTT. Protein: CASSLGGIRGTGELFF.

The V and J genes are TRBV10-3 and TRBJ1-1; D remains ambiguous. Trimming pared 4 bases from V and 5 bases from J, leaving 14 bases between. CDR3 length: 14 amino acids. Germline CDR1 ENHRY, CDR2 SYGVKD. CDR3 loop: CAISGRLGGTEAFF. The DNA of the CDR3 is TGTGCCATCAGTGGCCGACTTGGCGGAACTGAAGCTTTCTTT.

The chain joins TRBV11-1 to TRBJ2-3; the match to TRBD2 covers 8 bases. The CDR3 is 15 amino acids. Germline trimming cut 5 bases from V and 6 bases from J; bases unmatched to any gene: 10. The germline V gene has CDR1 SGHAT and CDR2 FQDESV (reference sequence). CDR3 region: CASSPTGGGLDTQYF. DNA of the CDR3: TGTGCCAGCAGCCCCACGGGAGGGGGGCTGGATACGCAGTATTTT. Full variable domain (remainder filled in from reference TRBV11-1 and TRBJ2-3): EAEVAQSPRYKITEKSQAVAFWCDPISGHATLYWYRQILGQGPELLVQFQDESVVDDSQLPKDRFSAERLKGVDSTLKIQPAELGDSAMYLCASSPTGGGLDTQYFGPGTRLTVL.